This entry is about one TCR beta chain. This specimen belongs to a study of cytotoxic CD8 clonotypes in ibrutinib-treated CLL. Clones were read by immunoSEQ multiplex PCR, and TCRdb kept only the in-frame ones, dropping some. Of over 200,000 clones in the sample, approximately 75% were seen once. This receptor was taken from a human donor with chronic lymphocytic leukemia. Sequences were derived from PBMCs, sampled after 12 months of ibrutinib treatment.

CDR3: CASSFYETQYF. CDR3 sequence (DNA): TGCGCCAGCAGCTTCTATGAGACCCAGTACTTC. The chain has TRBV5-1 and TRBJ2-5; D is uncertain. The CDR3 contains 11 residues. V gave up 2 bases and J gave up 5 bases, with 4 bases separating them. Germline loops: CDR1 SGHRS, CDR2 YFSETQ.